Reported below is one TCR beta chain. The CDR3 totals 16 residues. Looked up from germline, CDR1 is SGHRS and CDR2 is YFSETQ. The V and J ends lost 3 bases and 7 bases, in that order; junction bases with no gene match: 13. These data originate in a study of blood T cell repertoires in COVID-19. How the authors handled the data: Counts of nucleated cells, estimated from reference gene primer amplification, were obtained. The protocol was immunoSEQ multiplex PCR, while the TCRdb copy is restricted to in-frame clones and leaves out a portion. That table supplies the V and J calls and clone size; D and trimming were determined from the DNA. This repertoire shows around 100,000 clones, more than 75% found once; its top ten account for about 5%.

This sequence was found in an elderly woman with acute or convalescent COVID-19. The chain has TRBV5-1 and TRBJ2-7; 10 nucleotides match TRBD1. What was sequenced was peripheral blood. The CDR3 nucleotides are TGCGCCAGCAGCTCCCGTGGGGACAGGGGATTGGAAGAGCAGTACTTC. Translation: CASSSRGDRGLEEQYF.